This T cell receptor (beta chain) was identified in a study of CXCR3-negative and CXCR3-positive naive CD8 T cells. The germline CDR1 and CDR2 sequences are ENHRY and SYGVKD. The CDR3 covers 16 residues. Carrying UMI labels, the TRB cDNA libraries were prepared through 5' RACE. TCRdb re-called the 5' RACE reads; every CDR3 protein appears as one record, without DNA. This repertoire includes roughly 86,000 distinct CDR3 sequences. The material sequenced was naive CXCR3- CD8+ T cells from blood. Subset given: CD45RO-CCR7+CD27+CD95- naive CD8+ T cells lacking CXCR3 (TNR3-). This sequence was found in a human donor in good health. Some clones in this sample may be carry-over from other donors' samples. J is TRBJ2-7 and V is TRBV10-3; TCRdb's D call, TRBD1, is unchecked because there is no DNA. The CDR3 protein is CAISAPDRGSGYEQYF.